A single sample is the source of the 10 T cell receptor beta chains below, sequenced in a study of cytomegalovirus exposure and HLA in healthy donors. Primers for the PCR totalled 60 Vbeta and 13 Jbeta. Measured with immunoSEQ multiplex PCR; TCRdb has only the in-frame clones, and not every one. This sample carries about 60,000 clones, around 87% of them seen once, and the ten largest clones take about 1.5%. Sequencing was performed on PBMCs. The receptors here all came from a man aged 18 to 29 in good health and CMV-seronegative.

The chain is built from TRBV5-4 and TRBJ1-5; D ambiguous. Trimming stripped 0 bases from V and 5 bases from J, with 3 bases between. The length of the CDR3 is 12 residues. Per the germline V gene, CDR1 is SGHNT and CDR2 is YYREEE (reference sequence). CDR3 amino acids: CASSLGDQPQHF. CDR3 nucleotide sequence: TGTGCCAGCAGCTTGGGAGATCAGCCCCAGCATTTT.

The chain combines TRBV9 with TRBJ1-5; possible D gene TRBD1, 5 bases. This CDR3 is built from 17 residues. The germline gives CDR1 SGDLS, CDR2 YYNGEE. V dropped 4 bases and J dropped 2 bases, with 19 bases sitting between them. CDR3 region: CASSPHSGGYGNQPQHF. The CDR3, as DNA: TGTGCCAGCAGCCCCCACTCGGGGGGTTACGGCAATCAGCCCCAGCATTTT. The variable domain in full, with the rest retrieved from reference TRBV9 and TRBJ1-5, is DSGVTQTPKHLITATGQRVTLRCSPRSGDLSVYWYQQSLDQGLQFLIQYYNGEERAKGNILERFSAQQFPDLHSELNLSSLELGDSALYFCASSPHSGGYGNQPQHFGDGTRLSIL.

This chain joins TRBV30 and TRBJ1-4, with D perhaps TRBD1 (5 bases). V lost 0 bases, J lost 3 bases, and 11 bases lay in between. The CDR3 runs to 15 residues. Looked up from germline, CDR1 is GTSNPN and CDR2 is SVGIG (reference sequence). The CDR3 DNA reads as TGTGCCTGGAGTGTACAAAGGGGTGCTAATGAAAAACTGTTTTTT. Its translation: CAWSVQRGANEKLFF.

The CDR3, as DNA: TGTGCCAGCAGTTTAAGGGAGTATGGCTACACCTTC. Translated: CASSLREYGYTF. The gene calls are TRBV28 and TRBJ1-2; D gene ambiguous. This CDR3 spans 12 amino acids. CDR1 is MDHEN and CDR2 is SYDVKM in the germline V gene. The ends were cut back, 2 bases at V and 5 bases at J, with 6 bases in the middle.

This clone was detected once. CDR3 sequence (DNA): TGTGCCACCAGCACACTACAGGGGGCGGACACTGAAGCTTTCTTT. This translates into CATSTLQGADTEAFF. The chain couples TRBV15 to TRBJ1-1; 9 bases fit TRBD1. There are 15 residues in the CDR3. V trimming: 4 bases; J trimming: 3 bases; junction bases outside the gene matches: 6. Germline CDR1 and CDR2: LNHNV and YYDKDF (reference sequence).

In regard to this clone: This same CDR3 is encoded by further DNA sequences in the sample. This chain joins TRBV15 and TRBJ2-7, with 8 positions matching TRBD1. V was pared by 0 bases and J by 10 bases, with 8 bases of the junction left unmatched. Per the germline V gene, CDR1 is LNHNV and CDR2 is YYDKDF (reference sequence). The CDR3 runs 14 residues. The DNA of the CDR3 is TGTGCCACCAGCAGAGAAGGACAGGGCCGGCCCCAGTACTTC. Translating gives CATSREGQGRPQYF.

This clone occurred once. The rearrangement uses TRBV29-1 and TRBJ2-7; 12 nucleotides match TRBD1. CDR3 length: 16 residues. The V gene's germline CDR1 is SQVTM and CDR2 ANQGSEA. The junction had 14 bases not matched to a gene; V was cut back by 4 bases and J by 7 bases. The CDR3 sequence: CSVVGGKGQGAQEQYF. The CDR3 DNA is TGCAGCGTTGTGGGCGGGAAGGGACAGGGGGCACAGGAGCAGTACTTC.

This sequence joins TRBV29-1 and TRBJ1-2; no clear D gene. Germline loops: CDR1 SQVTM, CDR2 ANQGSEA. V was pared by 6 bases and J by 4 bases, with 12 bases between. This CDR3 region has 12 residues. CDR3 residues: CSVEGVLYGYTF. In DNA, the CDR3 is TGCAGCGTGGAGGGTGTCCTCTATGGCTACACCTTC.

The chain links TRBV15 to TRBJ1-3; no definite D call. V was shortened by 1 base and J by 0 bases, with 7 bases between the two germline ends. The CDR3 spans 15 residues. In germline, CDR1 is LNHNV, CDR2 YYDKDF (reference sequence). This CDR3 is CATSRGQNSGNTIYF. The CDR3 DNA reads TGTGCCACCAGCAGAGGACAAAACTCTGGAAACACCATATATTTT.

The chain is built from TRBV11-2 and TRBJ1-2, with D perhaps TRBD1 (5 bases). Trimming removed 1 base from V and 4 bases from J, with 16 bases in between. This CDR3 has 16 amino acids. In germline, CDR1 is SGHAT, CDR2 FQNNGV. The CDR3 DNA follows: TGTGCCAGCAGCTTAGCACCGGGGGATACTATCTATGGCTACACCTTC. This encodes CASSLAPGDTIYGYTF.